Listed here is a single TCR beta chain. As yet, its antigen is unknown. The entry originates in a study of cytomegalovirus exposure and HLA in healthy donors. Whole-study results and caveats: According to the study, 160 or so TCR beta chains were cytomegalovirus-associated.

The primer mix had 60 Vbeta and 13 Jbeta primers. Authors' analysis steps: Unique TCR beta chains numbered roughly 83 million in a later analysis, with around 10 million shared. The assay was immunoSEQ multiplex PCR, and TCRdb's table has in-frame clones only and misses some. The V and J calls and clone size come from that table; D and trimming were worked out from the DNA. The sample shows 100,000 to 150,000 clones, 65% to 85% of them seen only once. The CDR3 covers 14 residues. V dropped 6 bases and J dropped 1 base, with 13 bases sitting between them. Looked up from germline, CDR1 is MNHEY and CDR2 is SMNVEV (reference sequence).

Sequencing used PBMCs. The rearrangement uses TRBV27 and TRBJ2-7; D is perhaps TRBD1 (5 bases). The sequence derives from a boy aged 10-17 years in good health and CMV-seronegative. The CDR3 bases are TGTGCCAGCAGCGAAGACACAGGTTCCTACGAGCAGTACTTC. Translating gives CASSEDTGSYEQYF.